Following are 32 T cell receptor beta chains from one sample sequenced in a study of blood T cells in healthy people across ages. Together with a sample-barcoded 5' primer, a J-beta primer mix was included in a second PCR lasting roughly 6 to 12 cycles. TCRdb re-called the 5' RACE reads through MiXCR, storing one row per CDR3 protein. The sample shows 600,000 to 800,000 distinct CDR3 sequences, approximately 52% of them seen only once. Sequencing used blood. These receptors originate from a woman aged 80 or over in good health.

The gene calls are TRBV6-5 and TRBJ2-4; no firm D call. The CDR3 sequence is 14 residues long. Trimming pared 7 bases from V and 0 bases from J, leaving 10 bases between. Germline values: CDR1 MNHEY, CDR2 SVGAGI. The CDR3 nucleotides are TGTGCCAGCAAACTAACGACAGCCAAAAACATTCAGTACTTC. Protein product: CASKLTTAKNIQYF.

As regards this clonotype: Possible read error: a much larger clone is one base away. J is TRBJ2-1 and V is TRBV7-2, with no clear D. The CDR3 loop spans 13 amino acids. Germline V gene sequence: CDR1 SGHTA, CDR2 FQGNSA. The CDR3 sequence: CASSPLGYSEQFF. The CDR3 coding sequence is TGTGCCAGCAGCCCCTTGGGCTACAGTGAGCAGTTCTTC.

This clonotype was picked up a small number of times. The chain uses TRBV2 and TRBJ2-1; D uncertain. The CDR3 consists of 15 residues. V lost 7 bases and J 0 bases, leaving 13 bases between the germline ends. The germline V gene has CDR1 SNHLY and CDR2 FYNNEI. The CDR3 spells CASKKRTDSYNEQFF. The CDR3 DNA reads as TGTGCCAGCAAAAAGAGAACGGACTCCTACAATGAGCAGTTCTTC.

Of note for this clonotype: This may be a read error: a much more frequent sequence differs by one nucleotide. The chain has TRBV4-1 and TRBJ2-3, with a tentative D call TRBD2 (6 bases). There are 15 residues in the CDR3. V was trimmed by 0 bases and J by 4 bases, leaving 11 bases between them. Germline CDR1 reads MGHRA; CDR2 reads YSYEKL. The CDR3, as DNA: TGCGCCAGCAGCCAAGAGTGCCAGCGGGCAGATACGCAGTATTTT. Translation gives CASSQECQRADTQYF.

Only a few counts were recorded for this clonotype. V gene TRBV7-9 combines with J gene TRBJ2-1; the match to TRBD2 covers 9 bases. The assigned J gene may be wrong: the sequence end matches TRBJ2-7 better. Germline lookup yields CDR1 SEHNR and CDR2 FQNEAQ (reference sequence). The CDR3 loop spans 16 amino acids. CDR3 sequence (DNA): TGTGCCAGCAGCTTATCCGGCGGGGGGGGTTACAATGAGCAGTACTTC. This sequence encodes CASSLSGGGGYNEQYF.

The chain joins TRBV28 to TRBJ2-7; 7 bases align to TRBD1. With V trimmed by 6 bases and J by 7 bases, 12 bases remained unmatched. The CDR3 covers 14 residues. Per germline, CDR1 MDHEN and CDR2 SYDVKM. The DNA for the CDR3 is TGTGCCAGCAGAACCGGGACAGTTCAGGGGGAGCAGTACTTC. Translating gives CASRTGTVQGEQYF. The variable domain in full, completed from reference TRBV28 and TRBJ2-7, reads DVKVTQSSRYLVKRTGEKVFLECVQDMDHENMFWYRQDPGLGLRLIYFSYDVKMKEKGDIPEGYSVSREKKERFSLILESASTNQTSMYLCASRTGTVQGEQYFGPGTRLTVT.

The rearrangement joins TRBV4-2 to TRBJ2-7, with TRBD2 matching 10 bases. The germline gives CDR1 LGHNA, CDR2 YNFKEQ. Trimming at V came to 1 base and at J to 3 bases, leaving 12 bases not matched to a gene. The CDR3 sequence is 18 residues long. CDR3 residues: CASSQGLLAGEVLYEQYF. The CDR3 nucleotides are TGTGCCAGCAGCCAAGGGCTCCTAGCGGGGGAGGTCCTCTACGAGCAGTACTTC.

This clonotype has just a few counts. Given a much more abundant clone one base away, this may be a read error. The chain is built from TRBV7-3 and TRBJ2-1, with a tentative D call TRBD2 (6 bases). The germline V gene encodes CDR1 SGHTA and CDR2 FQGTGA. The CDR3 runs 15 residues. CDR3 sequence reads: CACSRLTGDVNEQFF. The CDR3, as DNA: TGTGCCTGCAGTAGACTCACGGGGGATGTCAATGAGCAGTTCTTC.

This clonotype was seen only once. The chain recombines TRBV6-6 with TRBJ1-6, with D maybe TRBD1 (5 bases). Germline V gene sequence: CDR1 MNHNY, CDR2 SVGAGI (reference sequence). The V end was cut by 5 bases, the J end by 10 bases, with 21 bases between. The CDR3 length is 16 residues. The CDR3 DNA follows: TGTGCCAGCAGTATACCAGGGTCAGGGCGAGCATCACCCCTCCACTTT. Translation: CASSIPGSGRASPLHF.

The rearrangement joins TRBV29-1 to TRBJ2-1, with 10 bases fitting TRBD2. After removal of 5 bases from V and 3 bases from J, the junction contained 7 bases not matched to a gene. Germline V gene data show CDR1 as SQVTM and CDR2 as ANQGSEA. The CDR3 has 15 residues. CDR3 sequence: CSVLRVAGGYNEQFF. For the CDR3, the DNA is TGCAGCGTTCTCCGCGTAGCGGGGGGCTACAATGAGCAGTTCTTC.

The chain uses TRBV29-1 and TRBJ2-1, with TRBD2 matching over 10 bases. The CDR3 has 16 residues. Per germline, CDR1 SQVTM and CDR2 ANQGSEA. The CDR3 nucleotides are TGCAGAGTAGCGGGGGGCCTCTTCCAGTCCCACAATGAGCAGTTCTTC. Residues: CRVAGGLFQSHNEQFF.

Concerning this clonotype itself: This sequence may be a read error, since a much larger clone differs from it by one base. The V gene is TRBV7-9, the J gene TRBJ2-4; 7 bases fit TRBD2. CDR1 is SEHNR, CDR2 FQNEAQ, per germline (reference sequence). The V segment lost 4 bases and the J segment 13 bases; nucleotides outside the gene matches: 19. The CDR3 consists of 16 residues. The CDR3 reads CASSWTRGILGNEQYF. CDR3 in DNA: TGTGCCAGCAGCTGGACGCGGGGGATACTAGGGAATGAGCAGTACTTC.

This clonotype was recorded many times. J is TRBJ1-4 and V is TRBV7-9, with unresolved D. This CDR3 has 14 amino acids. The V gene lost 4 bases and the J gene lost 7 bases, with 13 bases spanning the gap. Germline V gene data show CDR1 as SEHNR and CDR2 as FQNEAQ (reference sequence). CDR3 region: CASSSAAGGEKLFF. The CDR3 DNA follows: TGTGCCAGCAGCTCCGCCGCAGGAGGTGAAAAACTGTTTTTT.

V gene TRBV10-3 combines with J gene TRBJ1-2, with TRBD1 matching 8 bases. J gave up 7 bases and V 5 bases, and 6 bases lay outside the gene matches. The germline V gene has CDR1 ENHRY and CDR2 SYGVKD. The CDR3 contains 13 residues. For the CDR3, the DNA is TGTGCCATCAGTCCGACAGGGGATAGTGGCTACACCTTC. Protein: CAISPTGDSGYTF.

In this sample, this clonotype turned up many times. This chain connects TRBV5-1 to TRBJ2-1; D is perhaps TRBD2 (6 bases). V gave up 0 bases and J gave up 8 bases, with 15 bases separating them. Germline CDR1 reads SGHRS; CDR2 reads YFSETQ. This CDR3 is built from 15 residues. In DNA form, the CDR3 reads TGCGCCAGCAGCTTGGAGGCGGGAAGAATGTATGAGCAGTTCTTC. Translation: CASSLEAGRMYEQFF. Full variable domain (rest looked up from reference TRBV5-1 and TRBJ2-1): KAGVTQTPRYLIKTRGQQVTLSCSPISGHRSVSWYQQTPGQGLQFLFEYFSETQRNKGNFPGRFSGRQFSNSRSEMNVSTLELGDSALYLCASSLEAGRMYEQFFGPGTRLTVL.

The sample holds many counts of this clonotype. The chain joins TRBV2 to TRBJ2-1; D is unclear. CDR1 and CDR2 (germline): SNHLY, FYNNEI. The CDR3 consists of 13 residues. Trimming cost V 4 bases and J 6 bases, with 10 bases left between them. CDR3 amino acids: CASSALGRNEQFF. The DNA for the CDR3 is TGTGCCAGCAGTGCCCTCGGCCGCAATGAGCAGTTCTTC.

At least ten counts were recorded for this clonotype. The J gene is TRBJ2-1, the V gene TRBV7-3; possible D gene TRBD1, 5 bases. CDR3 length: 12 residues. CDR1 is SGHTA, CDR2 FQGTGA, per germline. V lost 5 bases and J lost 7, with 9 bases in between. The CDR3 region is CASSPSGNEQFF. CDR3 sequence (DNA): TGTGCCAGCAGCCCCTCAGGGAATGAGCAGTTCTTC.

As for this clonotype: The junction shows a germline mismatch at one end, possibly a read error. The rearrangement links TRBV5-1 to TRBJ2-1, with a possible D match to TRBD2 (5 bases). The CDR3 is 13 amino acids. The germline gives CDR1 SGHRS, CDR2 YFSETQ. CDR3: CASILVPEGEQFF. CDR3 nucleotides: TGCGCCAGCATCTTGGTTCCAGAGGGTGAGCAGTTCTTC.

This clonotype was recorded many times. The chain has TRBV12-3 or TRBV12-4 and TRBJ2-1; D possibly corresponds to TRBD2 (6 bases). Trimming took 5 bases from V and 7 from J, leaving 12 bases between them. The CDR3 is made up of 13 amino acids. The CDR3 spells CASSIRELNEQFF. CDR3 sequence (DNA): TGTGCCAGCAGTATACGGGAGCTGAATGAGCAGTTCTTC.

The J gene is TRBJ2-1, the V gene TRBV29-1, with D possibly being TRBD2 (6 bases). The germline V gene encodes CDR1 SQVTM and CDR2 ANQGSEA. This CDR3 is 13 amino acids long. The V end lost 1 base, the J end lost 3 bases, and 7 bases lay between the germline ends. Written as DNA, the CDR3 is TGCAGCGTTGAAGGGGAGGACTACAATGAGCAGTTCTTC. This gives the protein CSVEGEDYNEQFF.

The genes are TRBV28 and TRBJ2-1; D is perhaps TRBD2 (5 bases). V was cut by 4 bases and J by 9 bases, with 19 bases left in between. The CDR3 sequence is 15 residues long. Germline-derived CDR1 and CDR2 are MDHEN and SYDVKM. The CDR3 region has the DNA TGTGCCAGCAGTTCCCCCCGGGGTGTTGGGAGTGAGCAGTTCTTC. It encodes CASSSPRGVGSEQFF.

This CDR3 reads CAGRQDSRLNTEAFF. The CDR3 DNA is TGCGCCGGCCGACAAGACAGCCGCTTGAACACTGAAGCTTTCTTT. V usage is TRBV5-1 and J usage is TRBJ1-1, with D possibly matching TRBD1 (5 bases). Trimming cost V 10 bases and J 0 bases, with 19 bases left between them. The length of the CDR3 is 15 residues. Germline-derived CDR1 and CDR2 are SGHRS and YFSETQ.

A word on this clonotype: This may come from a read error, since a much larger clone is one base off. The chain joins TRBV28 to TRBJ2-3; TRBD2 is a possible D gene (6 bases). The CDR3 runs to 14 residues. CDR1 is MDHEN and CDR2 is SYDVKM in the germline V gene. V lost 11 bases to trimming and J lost 2 bases, with 17 bases between them. The CDR3 region is CAGTLGGFTDTQYF. In DNA form, the CDR3 reads TGTGCCGGTACCCTTGGGGGGTTCACAGATACGCAGTATTTT.

The chain carries TRBV28 and TRBJ2-1; TRBD1 matches at 10 bases. With 6 bases clipped from V and 2 bases from J, the junction kept 10 bases outside the gene matches. The CDR3 covers 17 residues. Germline V lookup: CDR1 MDHEN, CDR2 SYDVKM. The CDR3 loop reads CASRSTAGQGAYNEQFF. In DNA form, the CDR3 reads TGTGCCAGCAGATCAACCGCCGGACAGGGGGCCTACAATGAGCAGTTCTTC.

The CDR3 region has the DNA TGTGCCTGGAATGGGGGCTTGACCTACAATGAGCAGTTCTTC. Its translation: CAWNGGLTYNEQFF. This sequence joins TRBV30 and TRBJ2-1; D may be TRBD1 (6 bases). Trimming removed 4 bases from V and 2 bases from J, with 12 bases in between. There are 14 residues in the CDR3. In germline, CDR1 is GTSNPN, CDR2 SVGIG (reference sequence).

This clonotype was counted ten times or more. The chain has TRBV7-6 and TRBJ2-7; D assignment may be TRBD1 or TRBD2 (6 bases each). This CDR3 region has 20 residues. V lost 4 bases, J lost 4 bases, and 32 bases lay in between. In germline, CDR1 is SGHVS, CDR2 FNYEAQ. In DNA, the CDR3 is TGTGCCAGCAGCTACGGCCGGGACAAATTTTCGGGAGAAAATCCTTACGAGCAGTACTTC. Its translation: CASSYGRDKFSGENPYEQYF.

In this sample, this clonotype turned up many times. The rearrangement joins TRBV3-1 to TRBJ2-1; TRBD1 matches at 7 bases. CDR1 and CDR2 (germline): LGHDT, YNNKEL (reference sequence). This CDR3 comprises 14 residues. The ends lost 4 bases at V and 6 bases at J; junction bases unmatched: 6. The CDR3 sequence is CASSPGRQGNEQFF. The CDR3, as DNA: TGTGCCAGCAGCCCAGGACGACAGGGCAATGAGCAGTTCTTC.

This clonotype was seen repeatedly, ten times or more. The chain couples TRBV7-9 to TRBJ2-1, with D perhaps matching TRBD1 or TRBD2 (5 bases each). The CDR3 totals 16 residues. Between the trimmed V and J ends, which lost 1 base and 15 bases, there was a span of 25 bases. Germline V gene data show CDR1 as SEHNR and CDR2 as FQNEAQ (reference sequence). The CDR3: CASSLVIGRRDPWWFF. The CDR3 nucleotides are TGTGCCAGCAGCTTAGTGATAGGTCGCAGGGACCCTTGGTGGTTCTTC.

Note on this clonotype: Possible read error: a much larger clone is one base away. The V call is TRBV29-1, the J call TRBJ2-7; D may be TRBD1 (5 bases). The CDR3 consists of 12 residues. Germline V lookup: CDR1 SQVTM, CDR2 ANQGSEA. The DNA for the CDR3 is TGCAGCGTGCTGACAGCCTCCTGCGAGCAGTACTTC. Its translation: CSVLTASCEQYF.

J is TRBJ2-5 and V is TRBV14; D is undetermined. From germline, CDR1 is SGHDN and CDR2 FVKESK. V lost 1 base to trimming and J lost 2 bases, with 5 bases between them. This CDR3 region has 13 residues. CDR3 sequence reads: CASSQVRQETQYF. The DNA for the CDR3 is TGTGCCAGCAGCCAAGTCAGGCAAGAGACCCAGTACTTC. Full variable domain (outside the CDR3, taken from reference TRBV14 and TRBJ2-5): EAGVTQFPSHSVIEKGQTVTLRCDPISGHDNLYWYRRVMGKEIKFLLHFVKESKQDESGMPNNRFLAERTGGTYSTLKVQPAELEDSGVYFCASSQVRQETQYFGPGTRLLVL.

DNA for the CDR3: TGTGCCATCAGTGGTCGGTCCATGAACACTGAAGCTTTCTTT. Translating gives CAISGRSMNTEAFF. V gene TRBV10-3 combines with J gene TRBJ1-1; no reliable D call. Trimming pared 4 bases from V and 0 bases from J, leaving 9 bases between. The CDR3 runs 14 residues. Germline V gene sequence: CDR1 ENHRY, CDR2 SYGVKD.

The chain uses TRBV20-1 and TRBJ2-1, with 8 bases lining up with TRBD2. V lost 6 bases and J lost 7; bases outside the gene matches: 14. The CDR3 totals 15 residues. Looked up from germline, CDR1 is DFQATT and CDR2 is SNEGSKA (reference sequence). Here the CDR3 reads CSAAPREGRWNEQFF. CDR3 nucleotides: TGCAGTGCGGCACCCCGGGAGGGCCGTTGGAATGAGCAGTTCTTC.